A single sample gave rise to the 5 T cell receptor beta chains below, sequenced in a study of sequential checkpoint blockade in melanoma. Clones were sequenced by immunoSEQ multiplex PCR, and TCRdb holds only the in-frame ones, with some missing. This sample carries about 10,000 clones, about 30% of them seen once, and the ten largest clones take about a quarter. Treatment noted: randomized to nivolumab then ipilimumab (arm A) or the reverse (arm B). The sequences come from tumor tissue (inferred from file names), collected from a patient given nivolumab and ipilimumab in sequence. The receptors originated from a human donor with melanoma.

The chain combines TRBV30 with TRBJ2-3; 8 bases line up with TRBD2. This CDR3 contains 14 residues. Germline V gene sequence: CDR1 GTSNPN, CDR2 SVGIG (reference sequence). V lost 2 bases and J lost 5; bases outside the gene matches: 6. CDR3 amino acids: CAWSNGGGKDTQYF. The CDR3 nucleotides are TGTGCCTGGAGTAACGGGGGGGGCAAAGATACGCAGTATTTT.

The rearrangement joins TRBV6-8 to TRBJ2-1; D gene ambiguous. Trimming cost V 6 bases and J 6 bases, with 9 bases left between them. The CDR3 runs to 12 residues. Germline assignment: CDR1 MNHGY and CDR2 SAAAGT. CDR3 nucleotides: TGTGCCAGCAGGGGGATTGGCAATGAGCAGTTCTTC. As protein: CASRGIGNEQFF.

This clone was detected ten times or more. The gene calls are TRBV6-8 and TRBJ2-3, with TRBD2 matching 11 bases. Germline V gives CDR1 MNHGY, CDR2 SAAAGT. CDR3 size: 17 residues. Trimming took 5 bases from V and 5 from J; bases not matched to a gene: 12. CDR3 residues: CASSPPNSGGAGDTQYF. In DNA, the CDR3 is TGTGCCAGCAGTCCCCCCAATAGCGGGGGGGCCGGAGATACGCAGTATTTT.

This clone occurred a few times. This chain links TRBV11-3 with TRBJ2-7, with D perhaps TRBD1 (6 bases). Trimming pared 2 bases from V and 3 bases from J, leaving 11 bases between. CDR1 SGHNT and CDR2 YENEEA come from the germline V gene. This CDR3 has 14 residues. This chain's CDR3 is CASSLNGQFYEQYF. CDR3 DNA sequence: TGTGCCAGCAGCTTAAACGGACAGTTCTACGAGCAGTACTTC. The full variable domain, in which reference TRBV11-3 and TRBJ2-7 provide the parts outside the CDR3, is EAGVVQSPRYKIIEKKQPVAFWCNPISGHNTLYWYLQNLGQGPELLIRYENEEAVDDSQLPKDRFSAERLKGVDSTLKIQPAELGDSAVYLCASSLNGQFYEQYFGPGTRLTVT.

The sample holds a few counts of this clone. This chain uses TRBV6-8 with TRBJ2-3, with D unresolved. CDR3 size: 15 residues. Germline V gene lookup returns CDR1 MNHGY and CDR2 SAAAGT. V shed 5 bases and J shed 4 bases, with 16 bases lying between them. CDR3 region: CASSPPRANADTQYF. As DNA, the CDR3 is TGTGCCAGCAGTCCTCCCCGGGCCAACGCAGATACGCAGTATTTT.